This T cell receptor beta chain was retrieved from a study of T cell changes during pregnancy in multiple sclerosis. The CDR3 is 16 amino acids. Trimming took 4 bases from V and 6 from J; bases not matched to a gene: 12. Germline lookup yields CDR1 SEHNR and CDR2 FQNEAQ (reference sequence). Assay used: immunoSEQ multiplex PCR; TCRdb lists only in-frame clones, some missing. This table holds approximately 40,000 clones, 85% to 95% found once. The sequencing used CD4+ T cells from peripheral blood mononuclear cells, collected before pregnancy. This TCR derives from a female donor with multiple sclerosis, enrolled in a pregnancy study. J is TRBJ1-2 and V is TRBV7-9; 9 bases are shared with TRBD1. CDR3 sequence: CASSSGTGSLRNGYTF. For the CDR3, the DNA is TGTGCCAGCAGCTCCGGGACAGGGTCGTTAAGGAATGGCTACACCTTC.